Presented here are 32 T cell receptor beta chains from one specimen sequenced in a study of blood T cells in healthy people across ages (dated by TCRdb to between 2014 and 2017). Library preparation used 5' RACE. Sequencing instrument: Illumina HiSeq 2500. A second PCR of about 6 to 11 cycles was performed with a sample-barcoded 5' primer and a J-beta primer mix. TCRdb applied fastp at Q25 and MiXCR to the public reads, then kept only in-frame beta chains. Here each entry gathers all rows of one CDR3 protein and keeps the most common genes and DNA. The sample table lists 800,000 to 900,000 distinct CDR3 sequences, around 62% of them with a count of one. The ten largest clones add up to 28% of the sample. Sequences were obtained from blood. The receptors were gathered from a man aged 30 to 45 in good health.

This clonotype appeared a single time. The chain employs TRBV7-9 and TRBJ1-6; TRBD1 agrees at 9 bases. Trimming at V came to 1 base and at J to 7 bases, leaving 5 bases not matched to a gene. The length of the CDR3 is 16 residues. The germline gives CDR1 SEHNR, CDR2 FQNEAQ (reference sequence). The DNA of the CDR3 is TGTGCCAGCAGCTTAGAAGCTGGGACAGGGAATTCACCCCTCCACTTT. Amino acid sequence: CASSLEAGTGNSPLHF. The variable domain in full, with the rest retrieved from reference TRBV7-9 and TRBJ1-6, is DTGVSQNPRHKITKRGQNVTFRCDPISEHNRLYWYRQTLGQGPEFLTYFQNEAQLEKSRLLSDRFSAERPKGSFSTLEIQRTEQGDSAMYLCASSLEAGTGNSPLHFGNGTRLTVT.

This clonotype was picked up one time. This chain links TRBV9 with TRBJ2-2, with TRBD2 matching 12 bases. The germline CDR1 and CDR2 sequences are SGDLS and YYNGEE. Trimming took 4 bases from V and 4 from J; bases not matched to a gene: 8. The CDR3 length is 17 residues. CDR3 sequence: CASSPELAGGGTGELFF. CDR3 in DNA: TGTGCCAGCAGCCCGGAACTAGCGGGGGGAGGCACCGGGGAGCTGTTTTTT.

Only a few counts were recorded for this clonotype. The V call is TRBV27, the J call TRBJ2-7; TRBD1 matches at 7 bases. The germline V gene has CDR1 MNHEY and CDR2 SMNVEV (reference sequence). V dropped 3 bases and J dropped 8; count of bases not matched to a gene: 4. This CDR3 contains 12 residues. CDR3 nucleotides: TGTGCCAGCAGTTTTCGACAGGGTCAGCAGTACTTC. It specifies CASSFRQGQQYF.

Only one count was recorded for this clonotype. The J gene is TRBJ2-1, the V gene TRBV6-2 or TRBV6-3; no reliable D call. V gave up 8 bases and J gave up 0 bases, with 8 bases separating them. Germline CDR1 reads MNHEY; CDR2 reads SVGEGT. The CDR3 is 13 residues long. The DNA of the CDR3 is TGTGCCAGCTGCGTAAGCTCCTACAATGAGCAGTTCTTC. As protein: CASCVSSYNEQFF.

The count of this clonotype is one. CDR3 DNA: TGTGCCAGCAGACCCGTGCAGGGGAAGGCGGGGTCCTCCTACGAGCAGTACTTC. Amino acids: CASRPVQGKAGSSYEQYF. The rearrangement links TRBV28 to TRBJ2-7; either TRBD1 or TRBD2 may supply D (6 bases each). The CDR3 runs to 18 residues. Trimming removed 6 bases at V and 0 bases at J, with 24 bases between. In germline, CDR1 is MDHEN, CDR2 SYDVKM. Based on the CDR3 plus reference TRBV28 and TRBJ2-7, the full variable domain is DVKVTQSSRYLVKRTGEKVFLECVQDMDHENMFWYRQDPGLGLRLIYFSYDVKMKEKGDIPEGYSVSREKKERFSLILESASTNQTSMYLCASRPVQGKAGSSYEQYFGPGTRLTVT.

This clonotype was seen a few times. The gene calls are TRBV5-5 and TRBJ1-5; D is possibly TRBD1 (5 bases). Deletions cut 3 bases from V and 7 bases from J, with 14 bases between. The length of the CDR3 is 14 residues. Germline V gene sequence: CDR1 SGHKS, CDR2 YYEKEE (reference sequence). The CDR3 coding sequence is TGTGCCAGCAGCTCGACGGGGCTCAGGCAGCCCCAGCATTTT. This translates into CASSSTGLRQPQHF.

This chain links TRBV6-5 with TRBJ2-7, with 9 bases lining up with TRBD1. V shed 8 bases and J 5 bases; nucleotides not matched to a gene: 13. The length of the CDR3 is 15 residues. CDR1 is MNHEY and CDR2 is SVGAGI in the germline V gene. The CDR3 loop is CASCLAGQGFNEQYF. The DNA of the CDR3 is TGTGCCAGCTGCTTGGCCGGACAGGGGTTCAACGAGCAGTACTTC.

This clonotype was seen only a few times. The chain links TRBV6-2 or TRBV6-3 to TRBJ1-6; D call uncertain. V lost 5 bases and J 0 bases, leaving 11 bases between the germline ends. The CDR3 is 16 amino acids. Germline V CDR1 and CDR2: MNHEY, SVGEGT. The DNA for the CDR3 is TGTGCCAGCAGTCAACGGGCTACCTCCTATAATTCACCCCTCCACTTT. Protein product: CASSQRATSYNSPLHF.

The rearrangement uses TRBV14 and TRBJ2-2; TRBD1 matches 9 bases. The CDR3 has 15 amino acids. Trimming cost V 2 bases and J 5 bases; bases outside gene matches: 3. Germline V lookup: CDR1 SGHDN, CDR2 FVKESK. CDR3 sequence: CASSQRDRATGELFF. Here the CDR3 DNA reads TGTGCCAGCAGCCAACGGGACAGGGCAACCGGGGAGCTGTTTTTT. The whole variable domain, remainder taken from reference TRBV14 and TRBJ2-2, is EAGVTQFPSHSVIEKGQTVTLRCDPISGHDNLYWYRRVMGKEIKFLLHFVKESKQDESGMPNNRFLAERTGGTYSTLKVQPAELEDSGVYFCASSQRDRATGELFFGEGSRLTVL.

This clonotype was found a few times. This sequence joins TRBV12-3 or TRBV12-4 and TRBJ2-1, with 8 positions matching TRBD2. Trimming at V came to 2 bases and at J to 6 bases, leaving 6 bases not matched to a gene. This CDR3 region has 15 residues. CDR3 region: CASSLFGGGSNEQFF. DNA for the CDR3: TGTGCCAGCAGTTTATTCGGGGGGGGGAGCAATGAGCAGTTCTTC.

The genes are TRBV28 and TRBJ2-2, with 8 bases identical to TRBD1. V lost 6 bases, J lost 1 base, and 10 bases stayed unmatched. From germline, CDR1 is MDHEN and CDR2 SYDVKM. CDR3 length: 17 amino acids. DNA of the CDR3: TGTGCCAGCAGCCCCACCCTAGGACAGGGGAACACCGGGGAGCTGTTTTTT. It yields the protein CASSPTLGQGNTGELFF.

Only a few counts were recorded for this clonotype. The V and J genes are TRBV4-1 and TRBJ2-3, with a possible D match to TRBD1 (6 bases). V was pared by 1 base and J by 0 bases, with 14 bases between. CDR1 MGHRA and CDR2 YSYEKL come from the germline V gene. CDR3 size: 17 residues. The CDR3 DNA reads as TGCGCCAGCAGCCAAGGACAGGCAACTTCTAGCACAGATACGCAGTATTTT. Translating it yields CASSQGQATSSTDTQYF.

The V call is TRBV27, the J call TRBJ2-7, with D unresolved. V shed 0 bases and J shed 6 bases, with 12 bases lying between them. This CDR3 has 14 residues. Germline CDR1 reads MNHEY; CDR2 reads SMNVEV (reference sequence). CDR3 residues: CASSLSNSWVEQYF. The CDR3 nucleotides read TGTGCCAGCAGTTTATCGAATTCATGGGTCGAGCAGTACTTC.

This clonotype was recorded only once. This chain links TRBV12-3 or TRBV12-4 with TRBJ2-7; 12 bases map to TRBD2. The CDR3 spans 20 residues. Trimming at V came to 5 bases and at J to 0 bases, leaving 17 bases not matched to a gene. Here the CDR3 DNA reads TGTGCCAGCAGTCTGCGGACTAGCGGGACCACAAACTCGCTCTCCTACGAGCAGTACTTC. It translates to CASSLRTSGTTNSLSYEQYF.

The chain carries TRBV3-1 and TRBJ2-4; unclear D gene. In germline, CDR1 is LGHDT, CDR2 YNNKEL (reference sequence). Between the trimmed V and J ends, which lost 0 bases and 6 bases, there was a span of 9 bases. The CDR3 runs 14 residues. For the CDR3, the DNA is TGTGCCAGCAGCCAAGAGGGAAAGGGAAACATTCAGTACTTC. Residues: CASSQEGKGNIQYF.

The chain combines TRBV2 with TRBJ2-5; D unresolved. Germline V gene data show CDR1 as SNHLY and CDR2 as FYNNEI. The CDR3 runs to 15 residues. V shed 0 bases and J shed 4 bases, with 12 bases lying between them. CDR3 sequence (DNA): TGTGCCAGCAGTGAAGCCCACCGACTGGGAGAGACCCAGTACTTC. It codes for CASSEAHRLGETQYF.

The V gene is TRBV7-2, the J gene TRBJ1-2; possible D gene TRBD1, 6 bases. The length of the CDR3 is 15 residues. Germline lookup yields CDR1 SGHTA and CDR2 FQGNSA. Trimming pared 5 bases from V and 3 bases from J, leaving 16 bases between. CDR3 DNA: TGTGCCAGCAGCCCCTCGGTGGACAGACACTATGGCTACACCTTC. Its translation is CASSPSVDRHYGYTF.

The sample holds a few counts of this clonotype. The chain has TRBV20-1 and TRBJ2-3; TRBD1 is a possible D gene (6 bases). V lost 4 bases and J 3 bases, leaving 11 bases between the germline ends. Germline-derived CDR1 and CDR2 are DFQATT and SNEGSKA (reference sequence). The CDR3 extends over 13 amino acids. CDR3 sequence reads: CSANRVGTDTQYF. CDR3 nucleotide sequence: TGCAGTGCTAACAGGGTGGGGACAGATACGCAGTATTTT.

The chain employs TRBV7-2 and TRBJ2-1; D possibly uses TRBD1 or TRBD2 (5 bases each). The CDR3 consists of 15 residues. V was cut by 5 bases and J by 0 bases, with 11 bases left in between. Germline CDR1 SGHTA, CDR2 FQGNSA. The CDR3 bases are TGTGCCAGCAGCACCCCTGGGGGCTCCTACAATGAGCAGTTCTTC. The encoded protein is CASSTPGGSYNEQFF.

This clonotype was counted only a few times. This rearrangement joins TRBV6-2 or TRBV6-3 to TRBJ1-2; tentatively, D is TRBD1 (6 bases). The germline V and J ends were trimmed by 4 bases and 9 bases, with 18 bases remaining between them. The V gene's germline CDR1 is MNHEY and CDR2 SVGEGT. The CDR3 contains 14 residues. The CDR3 bases are TGTGCCAGCAGTTCTGAGGGGGAAGCCTCGAGCTACACCTTC. Its translation: CASSSEGEASSYTF.

The J gene is TRBJ2-1, the V gene TRBV12-3 or TRBV12-4; tentative D call: TRBD2 (7 bases). CDR3 length: 18 amino acids. V lost 5 bases and J 4 bases, leaving 24 bases between the germline ends. The CDR3 sequence is CASSPTLGLGGVYNEQFF. The CDR3 DNA follows: TGTGCCAGCAGTCCCACCTTAGGACTAGGGGGAGTGTACAATGAGCAGTTCTTC.

This chain links TRBV6-2 or TRBV6-3 with TRBJ1-5; D is unclear. Germline V lookup: CDR1 MNHEY, CDR2 SVGEGT. The germline V and J ends were trimmed by 2 bases and 2 bases, with 10 bases remaining between them. This CDR3 is built from 15 residues. The CDR3 loop reads CASSYTSGGNQPQHF. CDR3 sequence (DNA): TGTGCCAGCAGTTACACATCGGGCGGCAATCAGCCCCAGCATTTT.

The V gene is TRBV10-3, the J gene TRBJ2-3; TRBD2 matches at 7 bases. Per germline, CDR1 ENHRY and CDR2 SYGVKD. J was trimmed by 2 bases and V by 5 bases; bases with no gene match: 7. This CDR3 region has 15 residues. The chain's CDR3 is CAISPGLRITDTQYF. The CDR3 DNA reads as TGTGCCATCAGTCCGGGACTACGTATCACAGATACGCAGTATTTT.

V gene TRBV12-3 or TRBV12-4 combines with J gene TRBJ2-1, with D perhaps matching TRBD1 or TRBD2 (6 bases each). The CDR3 runs 12 residues. Trimming left V 7 bases short and J 9 bases short, with 13 bases between. The CDR3 DNA sequence: TGTGCCAGCAACTCGGGGGCGGGTGAGCAGTTCTTC. This encodes CASNSGAGEQFF.

Points on this clonotype: Mismatch with germline at one junction end may stem from a read error. V gene TRBV4-3 combines with J gene TRBJ2-7; D possibly corresponds to TRBD1 (5 bases). Germline V CDR1 and CDR2: LGHNA, YSLEER. This CDR3 is 16 amino acids long. The CDR3, as DNA: TGCGCCTGCAGCCAAGATAGTACAGGTGCAACCTACGAGCAGTACTTC. Translating it yields CACSQDSTGATYEQYF.

The gene calls are TRBV15 and TRBJ2-1, with 16 bases that match TRBD2. The trim removed 4 bases at V and 8 bases at J, leaving 8 bases unmatched. The V gene's germline CDR1 is LNHNV and CDR2 YYDKDF (reference sequence). The length of the CDR3 is 17 residues. CDR3 protein: CATSISGLAGGPYEQFF. The CDR3 DNA reads TGTGCCACCAGCATATCGGGACTAGCGGGGGGGCCCTATGAGCAGTTCTTC.

This chain links TRBV20-1 with TRBJ2-3, with D perhaps TRBD1 or TRBD2 (5 bases each). Germline V gene data show CDR1 as DFQATT and CDR2 as SNEGSKA (reference sequence). The CDR3 sequence is 13 residues long. V shed 0 bases and J shed 6 bases, with 10 bases lying between them. The CDR3 DNA is TGCAGTGCTAGAGATCGCTGGGGGGATACGCAGTATTTT. This gives the protein CSARDRWGDTQYF.

This clonotype appeared a few times. The CDR3 sequence: CASRDLTGEGYTF. For the CDR3, the DNA is TGTGCCAGCAGAGATTTAACGGGGGAGGGCTACACCTTC. The chain carries TRBV9 and TRBJ1-2, with D possibly being TRBD1 (5 bases). This CDR3 is 13 amino acids long. The germline gives CDR1 SGDLS, CDR2 YYNGEE. V was clipped by 5 bases and J by 8 bases, with 16 bases between them.

The chain combines TRBV7-2 with TRBJ2-7, with a weak D call TRBD2 (5 bases). Matching the DNA end better, TRBJ2-5 makes the J call doubtful. The V gene's germline CDR1 is SGHTA and CDR2 FQGNSA. The CDR3 is 14 amino acids. The CDR3, as DNA: TGTGCCAGCAGCTTAGCTGTAGCGTCGGAGACCCAGTACTTC. This translates into CASSLAVASETQYF.

The chain uses TRBV5-4 and TRBJ2-1, with a tentative D call TRBD1 (5 bases). Trimming pared 1 base from V and 5 bases from J, leaving 16 bases between. The CDR3 runs 16 residues. CDR1 is SGHNT, CDR2 YYREEE, per germline (reference sequence). CDR3 sequence: CASSLSAGILNNEQFF. The CDR3 bases are TGTGCCAGCAGCTTGTCGGCAGGGATTTTAAACAATGAGCAGTTCTTC.

The chain combines TRBV4-2 with TRBJ2-4; TRBD2 might be the D (6 bases). The DNA end favors TRBJ2-7, so the J call may be wrong. From germline, CDR1 is LGHNA and CDR2 YNFKEQ. CDR3 size: 15 residues. For the CDR3, the DNA is TGTGCCAGCAGCCAAGCCGGCGGGGACTCCTACGAGCAGTACTTC. Encoded protein: CASSQAGGDSYEQYF.

For this clonotype: The junction differs from germline at one of its ends, possibly a read error. The chain employs TRBV19 and TRBJ2-2; D might be TRBD1 (7 bases). The germline V gene has CDR1 LNHDA and CDR2 SQIVND (reference sequence). The CDR3 length is 16 residues. The CDR3 region is CACSTTGRGGTGELFF. Written as DNA, the CDR3 is TGTGCCTGTAGTACGACAGGGCGGGGAGGCACCGGGGAGCTGTTTTTT.